The 31 T cell receptor beta chains listed next were all sequenced from one sample in a study of control samples from healthy donors and cancer patients. Only in-frame clones appear in the TCRdb table, and some are missing; sequencing was by immunoSEQ multiplex PCR. Of about 120,000 clones detected, more than 75% appear once; the ten largest clones hold 2% to 2.5%. Material: blood. The origin of the receptors is a woman in her 70s in good health.

The rearrangement links TRBV6-5 to TRBJ1-2; no definite D call. The V gene's germline CDR1 is MNHEY and CDR2 SVGAGI. The CDR3 runs 14 residues. The V gene lost 1 base and the J gene lost 4 bases, with 10 bases spanning the gap. DNA for the CDR3: TGTGCCAGCAGTTACTTTTACGGGAGCTATGGCTACACCTTC. Protein sequence: CASSYFYGSYGYTF.

This clone showed up just once. The CDR3 DNA follows: TGTGCCAGCAGCCCAGTGACAGGGGGTGGCGGGGAGCTGTTTTTT. Translated, it gives CASSPVTGGGGELFF. This chain connects TRBV4-2 to TRBJ2-2; TRBD1 matches at 9 bases. Germline CDR1 reads LGHNA; CDR2 reads YNFKEQ. The CDR3 extends over 15 amino acids. The junction had 7 bases not matched to a gene; V was cut back by 4 bases and J by 7 bases.

The chain employs TRBV11-3 and TRBJ2-5, with a possible D match to TRBD2 (6 bases). Trimming stripped 5 bases from V and 9 bases from J, with 13 bases between. The CDR3 contains 12 residues. CDR1 and CDR2 (germline): SGHNT, YENEEA. CDR3 loop: CASSGPGGAQYF. The CDR3 nucleotides are TGTGCCAGCAGCGGCCCCGGCGGGGCCCAGTACTTC.

This sequence joins TRBV6-2 or TRBV6-3 and TRBJ2-3; D is ambiguous. This CDR3 contains 16 residues. Germline V gene lookup returns CDR1 MNHEY and CDR2 SVGEGT. V was pared by 6 bases and J by 1 base, with 17 bases between. This chain's CDR3 is CASSDPGPAGTDTQYF. CDR3 nucleotide sequence: TGTGCCAGCAGCGACCCTGGGCCAGCCGGCACAGATACGCAGTATTTT.

The chain joins TRBV19 to TRBJ1-2; weak D call: TRBD1 (6 bases). This CDR3 comprises 13 residues. CDR1 and CDR2 (germline): LNHDA, SQIVND (reference sequence). V was clipped by 5 bases and J by 4 bases, with 11 bases between them. The CDR3 DNA reads TGTGCCAGTAGTTACAGGGCCGGCTATGGCTACACCTTC. Residues: CASSYRAGYGYTF.

The CDR3: CASRPPKQYF. The CDR3 DNA follows: TGTGCAAGTCGCCCACCGAAGCAGTACTTC. V gene TRBV12-2 combines with J gene TRBJ2-7. TRBV12-2 is a recognized pseudogene. The length of the CDR3 is 10 residues.

The rearrangement uses TRBV3-1 (or the pseudogene TRBV3-2) and TRBJ1-2; D may be TRBD1 (6 bases). V was pared by 6 bases and J by 6 bases, with 17 bases between. Germline-derived CDR1 and CDR2 are LGHDT and YNNKEL (reference sequence). This CDR3 has 14 residues. The CDR3 loop reads CASRQLNRVHGYTF. The CDR3, as DNA: TGTGCCAGCAGACAACTGAACAGGGTGCATGGCTACACCTTC.

The J gene is TRBJ1-4, the V gene TRBV3-1 (or the pseudogene TRBV3-2); D is unclear. The germline V gene encodes CDR1 LGHDT and CDR2 YNNKEL (reference sequence). The length of the CDR3 is 14 residues. V lost 4 bases to trimming and J lost 7 bases, with 13 bases between them. CDR3 bases: TGTGCCAGCAGCCCCGCGGGGAAGGGTGAAAAACTGTTTTTT. This translates into CASSPAGKGEKLFF.

The gene calls are TRBV2 and TRBJ1-1; D remains ambiguous. Germline CDR1 is SNHLY and CDR2 is FYNNEI. Trimming removed 1 base from V and 4 bases from J, with 4 bases in between. This CDR3 comprises 12 residues. CDR3 in amino acids: CASSEGGTEAFF. CDR3 in DNA: TGTGCCAGCAGTGAAGGTGGCACTGAAGCTTTCTTT.

The chain links TRBV29-1 to TRBJ1-2; possible D gene TRBD1, 6 bases. With 7 bases removed from V and 5 bases from J, the gap between germline ends came to 17 bases. Looked up from germline, CDR1 is SQVTM and CDR2 is ANQGSEA. The CDR3 covers 13 residues. CDR3 DNA sequence: TGCAGCGGGACCGGACAGTCCCCTTATGGCTACACCTTC. Translated: CSGTGQSPYGYTF. The whole variable domain, remainder taken from reference TRBV29-1 and TRBJ1-2, is SAVISQKPSRDICQRGTSLTIQCQVDSQVTMMFWYRQQPGQSLTLIATANQGSEATYESGFVIDKFPISRPNLTFSTLTVSNMSPEDSSIYLCSGTGQSPYGYTFGSGTRLTVV.

The chain has TRBV2 and TRBJ1-1; tentatively, D is TRBD1 (5 bases). The CDR3 totals 13 residues. Germline V CDR1 and CDR2: SNHLY, FYNNEI. Deletions cut 5 bases from V and 5 bases from J, with 12 bases between. The CDR3, as DNA: TGTGCCAGCAGTCCCCGGGGGGAAACTGAAGCTTTCTTT. Its translation is CASSPRGETEAFF.

This rearrangement joins TRBV7-9 to TRBJ2-5; D gene uncertain. V gave up 7 bases and J gave up 5 bases, with 11 bases separating them. CDR1 and CDR2 (germline): SEHNR, FQNEAQ (reference sequence). The CDR3 is 12 amino acids. The CDR3 is CASTSGQETQYF. CDR3 sequence (DNA): TGTGCCAGCACCTCGGGTCAGGAGACCCAGTACTTC.

The chain is built from TRBV7-6 and TRBJ2-1; a weak D match, TRBD2 (6 bases). Trimming stripped 3 bases from V and 0 bases from J, with 12 bases between. The CDR3 has 16 amino acids. CDR1 and CDR2 (germline): SGHVS, FNYEAQ. Written as DNA, the CDR3 is TGTGCCAGCAGCTTGTTAGCGGCTCTCTCCTACAATGAGCAGTTCTTC. It translates to CASSLLAALSYNEQFF.

The genes are TRBV4-3 and TRBJ2-1; no clear D. The CDR3 has 15 amino acids. Germline CDR1 and CDR2: LGHNA and YSLEER. Trimming stripped 3 bases from V and 4 bases from J, with 13 bases between. CDR3 residues: CASSQGHGLYNEQFF. In nucleotides, the CDR3 is TGCGCCAGCAGCCAGGGCCACGGCCTTTACAATGAGCAGTTCTTC.

The genes are TRBV7-9 and TRBJ2-1; the D gene is possibly TRBD2 (5 bases). Germline assignment: CDR1 SEHNR and CDR2 FQNEAQ (reference sequence). V dropped 4 bases and J dropped 4 bases, with 8 bases sitting between them. The CDR3 extends over 13 amino acids. CDR3 bases: TGTGCCAGCAGCTCCGGACTTTACAATGAGCAGTTCTTC. As protein: CASSSGLYNEQFF.

The chain couples TRBV7-9 to TRBJ1-4; 7 positions agree with TRBD1. This CDR3 contains 14 residues. The V gene end was trimmed by 5 bases and the J gene end by 7 bases; junction bases not matched to a gene: 7. CDR1 is SEHNR, CDR2 FQNEAQ, per germline (reference sequence). The CDR3 sequence: CASSRGTESEKLFF. The CDR3 DNA reads as TGTGCCAGCAGCCGTGGGACAGAATCTGAAAAACTGTTTTTT.

This chain connects TRBV10-1 to TRBJ1-4; a possible D gene is TRBD1 (6 bases). Germline loops: CDR1 WNHNN, CDR2 SYGVQD (reference sequence). The CDR3 runs 13 residues. The V end was cut by 4 bases, the J end by 8 bases, with 11 bases between. In DNA form, the CDR3 reads TGCGCCAGCAGTGCAGGGGAGCGGGAAAAACTGTTTTTT. It yields the protein CASSAGEREKLFF.

This chain connects TRBV9 to TRBJ1-2, with D possibly being TRBD1 (6 bases). The V end was cut by 5 bases, the J end by 4 bases, with 18 bases between. Germline V gives CDR1 SGDLS, CDR2 YYNGEE. The CDR3 sequence is 15 residues long. This CDR3 is CASSLTGNLGYGYTF. DNA for the CDR3: TGTGCCAGCAGTCTAACAGGGAACCTGGGCTATGGCTACACCTTC.

This CDR3 reads CASSLESMNTEAFF. The CDR3, as DNA: TGTGCCAGCAGCTTAGAAAGTATGAACACTGAAGCTTTCTTT. The chain combines TRBV11-2 with TRBJ1-1, with unresolved D. The ends were cut back, 0 bases at V and 0 bases at J, with 5 bases in the middle. This CDR3 comprises 14 residues. Germline V gene lookup returns CDR1 SGHAT and CDR2 FQNNGV.

The chain links TRBV29-1 to TRBJ1-1; possible D gene TRBD1, 6 bases. The CDR3 extends over 13 amino acids. Germline-derived CDR1 and CDR2 are SQVTM and ANQGSEA. The ends were cut back, 6 bases at V and 1 base at J, with 12 bases in the middle. The CDR3 spells CSVGADTNTEAFF. The CDR3 DNA reads as TGCAGCGTGGGGGCCGACACGAACACTGAAGCTTTCTTT.

The chain is built from TRBV2 and TRBJ1-5; D might be TRBD1 (6 bases). Germline CDR1 and CDR2: SNHLY and FYNNEI. Between the trimmed V and J ends, which lost 6 bases and 0 bases, there was a span of 9 bases. The CDR3 is 14 amino acids. The chain's CDR3 is CASRRDISNQPQHF. The CDR3 DNA follows: TGTGCCAGCAGACGGGACATTAGCAATCAGCCCCAGCATTTT.

The chain combines TRBV7-2 with TRBJ1-2, with D possibly TRBD1 on 5 matching bases. Trimming shortened V by 8 bases and J by 8 bases, and 18 bases separated the two germline ends. Germline CDR1 SGHTA, CDR2 FQGNSA. The CDR3 spans 13 residues. In DNA, the CDR3 is TGTGCCAGCGCGGGACCCTCACTCCTGGGCTACACCTTC. This gives the protein CASAGPSLLGYTF.

CDR3 sequence (DNA): TGTGCCAGCAGTTACCCAGGGGGCGCAACTAATGAAAAACTGTTTTTT. This codes for CASSYPGGATNEKLFF. The chain uses TRBV6-6 and TRBJ1-4; 8 nucleotides match TRBD1. The trim removed 2 bases at V and 0 bases at J, leaving 2 bases unmatched. This CDR3 comprises 16 residues. Germline V lookup: CDR1 MNHNY, CDR2 SVGAGI (reference sequence).

The chain combines TRBV13 with TRBJ1-4; TRBD1 is a possible D gene (5 bases). The CDR3 is 19 residues long. Germline CDR1 reads PRHDT; CDR2 reads FYEKMQ (reference sequence). V lost 4 bases and J lost 3, with 24 bases in between. The CDR3 nucleotides are TGTGCCAGCAGCTCTACCGTTTACACTGGACATTCGGCTAATGAAAAACTGTTTTTT. Translation gives CASSSTVYTGHSANEKLFF.

The genes are TRBV27 and TRBJ1-5; D remains ambiguous. The V gene's germline CDR1 is MNHEY and CDR2 SMNVEV (reference sequence). V gave up 4 bases and J gave up 7 bases, with 11 bases separating them. This CDR3 region has 13 residues. This chain's CDR3 is CASSSWTGQPQHF. CDR3 nucleotide sequence: TGTGCCAGCAGTTCCTGGACGGGGCAGCCCCAGCATTTT.

The V call is TRBV6-6, the J call TRBJ1-2; D is perhaps TRBD1 (5 bases). This CDR3 contains 13 residues. In germline, CDR1 is MNHNY, CDR2 SVGAGI (reference sequence). V was clipped by 3 bases and J by 7 bases, with 12 bases between them. The CDR3 DNA follows: TGTGCCAGCAGTTATGGGCAGGGAGGTGGCTACACCTTC. Its translation is CASSYGQGGGYTF.

The gene calls are TRBV13 and TRBJ2-7; D unclear. Germline assignment: CDR1 PRHDT and CDR2 FYEKMQ (reference sequence). V was shortened by 4 bases and J by 2 bases, with 9 bases between the two germline ends. The CDR3 sequence is 13 residues long. The CDR3 loop is CASSSGGTYEQYF. The CDR3 DNA reads TGTGCCAGCAGCTCTGGCGGAACCTACGAGCAGTACTTC. Drawing the rest from reference TRBV13 and TRBJ2-7, the complete variable domain is AAGVIQSPRHLIKEKRETATLKCYPIPRHDTVYWYQQGPGQDPQFLISFYEKMQSDKGSIPDRFSAQQFSDYHSELNMSSLELGDSALYFCASSSGGTYEQYFGPGTRLTVT.

This rearrangement joins TRBV10-3 to TRBJ1-4; weak D call: TRBD1 (5 bases). The CDR3 spans 15 residues. Germline assignment: CDR1 ENHRY and CDR2 SYGVKD. Trimming removed 6 bases at V and 12 bases at J, with 23 bases between. DNA for the CDR3: TGTGCCATCAGCCCGTCGACAGCCGCCTCAGACCAACTGTTTTTT. This encodes CAISPSTAASDQLFF.

The chain uses TRBV7-3 and TRBJ2-1; 11 positions match TRBD2. Looked up from germline, CDR1 is SGHTA and CDR2 is FQGTGA. V shed 5 bases, J shed 2 bases, and the junction held 2 bases outside the gene matches. The CDR3 covers 15 residues. This CDR3 reads CASSVSGGAYNEQFF. In DNA form, the CDR3 reads TGTGCCAGCAGCGTTAGCGGGGGGGCCTACAATGAGCAGTTCTTC.

This chain links TRBV2 with TRBJ2-5; 11 bases agree with TRBD1. In germline, CDR1 is SNHLY, CDR2 FYNNEI. The CDR3 covers 15 residues. Trimming removed 4 bases from V and 1 base from J; junction bases left unmatched: 2. The CDR3: CASSGDRGIQETQYF. In DNA form, the CDR3 reads TGTGCCAGCAGTGGGGACAGGGGGATCCAAGAGACCCAGTACTTC.

V gene TRBV2 combines with J gene TRBJ1-6; D is undetermined. The CDR3 spans 16 residues. Germline V gene lookup returns CDR1 SNHLY and CDR2 FYNNEI. Between the trimmed V and J ends, which lost 7 bases and 10 bases, there was a span of 23 bases. The CDR3 is CASTKEGGNVGSPLHF. CDR3 coding DNA: TGTGCCAGCACCAAGGAGGGCGGAAATGTGGGATCACCCCTCCACTTT.